This T cell receptor beta chain was recovered during a study of blood T cell repertoires in COVID-19. Across the whole study: Sites across the United States, Italy and Spain contributed samples from acute and convalescent COVID-19.

In the original analysis: From reference gene primer amplification, estimates of nucleated cell counts were derived. Method: immunoSEQ multiplex PCR; TCRdb's copy keeps in-frame clones and lacks some. V and J calls and clone size are those listed in that table; D and trimming were worked out from the DNA. The sample has about 73,000 clones, 82% seen once. Germline CDR1 is SGHNT and CDR2 is YYREEE (reference sequence). V shed 0 bases, J shed 0 bases, and the junction held 3 bases outside the gene matches. CDR3 length: 15 amino acids. The chain links TRBV5-4 to TRBJ2-7; the match to TRBD1 covers 7 bases. The sequenced material came from peripheral blood. This clonotype originated in a woman in her sixties with acute or convalescent COVID-19. The CDR3 nucleotides are TGTGCCAGCAGCTTGGGACAGGGAAGCTCCTACGAGCAGTACTTC. Its protein product is CASSLGQGSSYEQYF. The variable domain in full, with the rest retrieved from reference TRBV5-4 and TRBJ2-7, is ETGVTQSPTHLIKTRGQQVTLRCSSQSGHNTVSWYQQALGQGPQFIFQYYREEENGRGNFPPRFSGLQFPNYSSELNVNALELDDSALYLCASSLGQGSSYEQYFGPGTRLTVT.